This T cell receptor beta chain was obtained from a study of cytomegalovirus exposure and HLA in healthy donors. Per the germline V gene, CDR1 is SGHAT and CDR2 is FQNNGV. This CDR3 is 15 amino acids long. Trimming shortened V by 1 base and J by 7 bases, and 14 bases separated the two germline ends. Study-level points and caveats: Across HLA loci, a later analysis found differing TCR association rates, with DRB1 most and HLA-C fewest. Available immune exposure information was restricted to CMV serostatus only. A later analysis found common viral pathogens apparently linked to several of the most significant clusters. Altogether, 150 to 200 TCR beta chains were recorded as cytomegalovirus-associated.

Regarding this clone: Its antigen remains unidentified.

Vbeta (60) and Jbeta (13) primers were used in the PCR. Sequencing was performed with immunoSEQ multiplex PCR; in TCRdb, only in-frame clones are kept and a portion is missing. Here the sample spans 170,000 or so clones, around 80% being singletons. The chain links TRBV11-2 to TRBJ2-1, with D unresolved. The sequenced material came from PBMCs. This sequence was found in a male donor in good health and CMV-seropositive. CDR3 bases: TGTGCCAGCAGCTTAGTAGCCCTGAATAATAATGAGCAGTTCTTC. This gives the protein CASSLVALNNNEQFF.